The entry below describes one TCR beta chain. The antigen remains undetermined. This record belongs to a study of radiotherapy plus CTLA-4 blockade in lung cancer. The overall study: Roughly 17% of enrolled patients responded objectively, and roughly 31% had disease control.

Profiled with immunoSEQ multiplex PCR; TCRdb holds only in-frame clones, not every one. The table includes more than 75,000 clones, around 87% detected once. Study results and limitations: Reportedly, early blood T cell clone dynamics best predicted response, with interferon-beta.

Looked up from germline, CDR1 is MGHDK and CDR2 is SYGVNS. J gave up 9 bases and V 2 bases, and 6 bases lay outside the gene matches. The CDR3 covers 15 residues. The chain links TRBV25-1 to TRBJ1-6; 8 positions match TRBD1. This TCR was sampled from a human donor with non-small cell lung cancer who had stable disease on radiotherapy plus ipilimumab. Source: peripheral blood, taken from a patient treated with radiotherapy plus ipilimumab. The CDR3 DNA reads TGTGCCAGCAGTGAAAGGACAGGGTCTCTTTCACCCCTCCACTTT. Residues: CASSERTGSLSPLHF.